These 23 T cell receptor beta chains came from one sample sequenced in a study of OX40 agonist ivuxolimab in advanced cancers. Assay: immunoSEQ multiplex PCR; the TCRdb copy retains only in-frame clones and omits some. Of under 90,000 clones in the sample, roughly 86% were seen once. This specimen was CD4+ or CD8+ T cells sorted from blood, taken in a trial of the OX40 agonist ivuxolimab. The receptors stem from an adult with an advanced solid tumor such as melanoma, head and neck, liver or kidney cancer.

V and J are TRBV19 and TRBJ2-7, with 9 bases identical to TRBD1. J gave up 3 bases and V 4 bases, and 7 bases lay outside the gene matches. There are 15 residues in the CDR3. Germline CDR1 LNHDA, CDR2 SQIVND (reference sequence). Written as DNA, the CDR3 is TGTGCCAGTAGTACCCCGGGACAGGGCTACTACGAGCAGTACTTC. It codes for CASSTPGQGYYEQYF. Variable domain in full (rest from reference TRBV19 and TRBJ2-7): DGGITQSPKYLFRKEGQNVTLSCEQNLNHDAMYWYRQDPGQGLRLIYYSQIVNDFQKGDIAEGYSVSREKKESFPLTVTSAQKNPTAFYLCASSTPGQGYYEQYFGPGTRLTVT.

The chain carries TRBV7-2 and TRBJ2-1; perhaps D is TRBD1 or TRBD2 (6 bases each). The V end lost 10 bases, the J end lost 7 bases, and 26 bases lay between the germline ends. This CDR3 is 16 amino acids long. Germline CDR1 is SGHTA and CDR2 is FQGNSA. The CDR3, as DNA: TGTGCCACCAACACCTTAGCGGTAAAAGGGGGGAATGAGCAGTTCTTC. This encodes CATNTLAVKGGNEQFF. Full variable domain (missing parts from reference TRBV7-2 and TRBJ2-1): GAGVSQSPSNKVTEKGKDVELRCDPISGHTALYWYRQSLGQGLEFLIYFQGNSAPDKSGLPSDRFSAERTGGSVSTLTIQRTQQEDSAVYLCATNTLAVKGGNEQFFGPGTRLTVL.

The chain is built from TRBV10-2 and TRBJ2-3; 13 bases agree with TRBD2. Trimming at V came to 6 bases and at J to 4 bases, leaving 1 base not matched to a gene. This CDR3 has 14 amino acids. Germline V CDR1 and CDR2: WSHSY, SAAADI. The DNA for the CDR3 is TGCGCCAGCAGCACTAGCGGGGGGGCAGATACGCAGTATTTT. Translating gives CASSTSGGADTQYF.

The J gene is TRBJ1-4, the V gene TRBV30; a weak D match, TRBD1 (5 bases). Germline V lookup: CDR1 GTSNPN, CDR2 SVGIG (reference sequence). This CDR3 is built from 15 residues. Trimming left V 3 bases short and J 4 bases short, with 15 bases between. The CDR3 protein is CAWRARGGGNEKLFF. As DNA, the CDR3 is TGTGCCTGGAGAGCCCGGGGGGGTGGTAATGAAAAACTGTTTTTT.

This clone was picked up a small number of times. V and J are TRBV30 and TRBJ1-2, with 10 positions matching TRBD1. Losses at the gene ends were 3 bases for V and 4 bases for J; bases not matched to a gene: 8. The V gene's germline CDR1 is GTSNPN and CDR2 SVGIG (reference sequence). This CDR3 has 15 residues. The CDR3 bases are TGTGCCTGGAGCCGGGACAGGGGACTTGGCTATGGCTACACCTTC. It specifies CAWSRDRGLGYGYTF.

V gene TRBV7-2 combines with J gene TRBJ1-2, with 7 bases lining up with TRBD1. Trimming took 3 bases from V and 3 from J; bases not matched to a gene: 1. In germline, CDR1 is SGHTA, CDR2 FQGNSA. The CDR3 length is 13 residues. This CDR3 is CASSFTGDYGYTF. The DNA for the CDR3 is TGTGCCAGCAGCTTTACAGGGGACTATGGCTACACCTTC.

The chain has TRBV7-2 and TRBJ1-2, with D possibly matching TRBD1 (6 bases). This CDR3 is built from 18 residues. Germline lookup yields CDR1 SGHTA and CDR2 FQGNSA. V shed 3 bases and J shed 3 bases, with 23 bases lying between them. CDR3 sequence reads: CASSFGGGWGGGDYGYTF. The CDR3 nucleotides are TGTGCCAGCAGCTTTGGGGGCGGCTGGGGGGGCGGAGACTATGGCTACACCTTC.

The CDR3 sequence is CASSIAVFGGSGQPQHF. DNA for the CDR3: TGTGCCAGTAGTATTGCGGTTTTCGGGGGCTCGGGACAGCCCCAGCATTTT. The chain joins TRBV19 to TRBJ1-5; a possible D gene is TRBD1 (6 bases). CDR1 is LNHDA and CDR2 is SQIVND in the germline V gene (reference sequence). CDR3 length: 17 amino acids. Trimming stripped 3 bases from V and 7 bases from J, with 22 bases between.

Turning to this clone: Other nucleotide sequences in the sample specify the same CDR3. The rearrangement uses TRBV19 and TRBJ1-2; D not certain. This CDR3 comprises 13 residues. V lost 3 bases to trimming and J lost 3 bases, with 8 bases between them. The germline gives CDR1 LNHDA, CDR2 SQIVND (reference sequence). CDR3 sequence reads: CASSIRRDYGYTF. In DNA, the CDR3 is TGTGCCAGTAGTATTCGAAGGGACTATGGCTACACCTTC.

The chain employs TRBV4-2 and TRBJ2-1; D unresolved. The CDR3 loop spans 11 amino acids. Germline-derived CDR1 and CDR2 are LGHNA and YNFKEQ. V was cut by 3 bases and J by 9 bases, with 6 bases left in between. In DNA form, the CDR3 reads TGTGCCAGCAGCCACGGTGCTGAGCAGTTCTTC. Residues: CASSHGAEQFF.

The rearrangement links TRBV6-1 to TRBJ2-3; D is perhaps TRBD2 (6 bases). This CDR3 is 15 amino acids long. Trimming took 4 bases from V and 3 from J, leaving 14 bases between them. CDR1 and CDR2 (germline): MNHNS, SASEGT. Here the CDR3 DNA reads TGTGCCAGCAGTGTTCAGGTTGGGAGGACAGATACGCAGTATTTT. This translates into CASSVQVGRTDTQYF.

J is TRBJ2-7 and V is TRBV19; 11 positions agree with TRBD1. CDR3 length: 15 amino acids. Germline V gives CDR1 LNHDA, CDR2 SQIVND (reference sequence). V lost 7 bases to trimming and J lost 0 bases; unmatched junction nucleotides: 5. CDR3 sequence reads: CASNAGQGASYEQYF. CDR3 nucleotide sequence: TGTGCCAGTAATGCAGGACAGGGGGCCTCCTACGAGCAGTACTTC.

J is TRBJ2-2 and V is TRBV10-3; 9 bases line up with TRBD2. V lost 1 base to trimming and J lost 3 bases; unmatched junction nucleotides: 15. CDR3 size: 20 residues. CDR1 is ENHRY and CDR2 is SYGVKD in the germline V gene. CDR3 amino acids: CAISELLLAGTLGHTGELFF. The DNA for the CDR3 is TGTGCCATCAGTGAGTTATTGCTAGCGGGAACCCTCGGTCACACCGGGGAGCTGTTTTTT.

The chain uses TRBV6-1 and TRBJ1-2; D ambiguous. Germline lookup yields CDR1 MNHNS and CDR2 SASEGT. Trimming shortened V by 2 bases and J by 3 bases, and 7 bases separated the two germline ends. The CDR3 runs to 13 residues. The chain's CDR3 is CASSEMADYGYTF. CDR3 bases: TGTGCCAGCAGTGAAATGGCAGACTATGGCTACACCTTC.

The V call is TRBV6-5, the J call TRBJ1-2, with D maybe TRBD1 (5 bases). The V gene lost 4 bases and the J gene lost 4 bases, with 10 bases spanning the gap. This CDR3 has 13 residues. Germline V gives CDR1 MNHEY, CDR2 SVGAGI. CDR3 in DNA: TGTGCCAGCAGTTCAGACAGCCGCTATGGCTACACCTTC. Translated, it gives CASSSDSRYGYTF.

The chain uses TRBV19 and TRBJ1-2; possible D gene TRBD1, 6 bases. CDR1 and CDR2 (germline): LNHDA, SQIVND (reference sequence). The CDR3 contains 15 residues. V shed 3 bases and J shed 4 bases, with 15 bases lying between them. The CDR3 region has the DNA TGTGCCAGTAGTATGAGGGGAGGGGGGAGCTATGGCTACACCTTC. Translated, it gives CASSMRGGGSYGYTF.

The genes are TRBV7-9 and TRBJ1-2; a possible D gene is TRBD1 (5 bases). V was pared by 4 bases and J by 6 bases, with 15 bases between. This CDR3 region has 14 residues. Germline CDR1 is SEHNR and CDR2 is FQNEAQ (reference sequence). The CDR3 nucleotides are TGTGCCAGCAGCTCTTCTTGGGGGGAGGATGGCTACACCTTC. Translating it yields CASSSSWGEDGYTF.

The rearrangement joins TRBV10-3 to TRBJ1-3; D is uncertain. Germline V gene sequence: CDR1 ENHRY, CDR2 SYGVKD. This CDR3 contains 11 residues. The V end lost 4 bases, the J end lost 6 bases, and 4 bases lay between the germline ends. This CDR3 reads CAISGANTIYF. CDR3 coding DNA: TGTGCCATCAGTGGGGCAAACACCATATATTTT.

The chain carries TRBV5-6 and TRBJ2-5; 7 bases agree with TRBD1. The J segment lost 2 bases and the V segment lost 0 bases, leaving 7 bases of the junction unmatched. CDR1 SGHDT and CDR2 YYEEEE come from the germline V gene. The CDR3 loop spans 16 amino acids. CDR3 in amino acids: CASSLEQGTFQETQYF. The CDR3, as DNA: TGTGCCAGCAGCTTGGAACAGGGGACCTTTCAAGAGACCCAGTACTTC. The full variable domain, with the rest looked up from reference TRBV5-6 and TRBJ2-5, is DAGVTQSPTHLIKTRGQQVTLRCSPKSGHDTVSWYQQALGQGPQFIFQYYEEEERQRGNFPDRFSGHQFPNYSSELNVNALLLGDSALYLCASSLEQGTFQETQYFGPGTRLLVL.

This clone was picked up one time. The chain joins TRBV7-9 to TRBJ2-5; 8 nucleotides line up with TRBD2. Per germline, CDR1 SEHNR and CDR2 FQNEAQ (reference sequence). J was trimmed by 4 bases and V by 11 bases; bases with no gene match: 9. This CDR3 comprises 13 residues. DNA for the CDR3: TGTGCCGGCGCGGGGGGTAGCGGAGAGACCCAGTACTTC. Residues: CAGAGGSGETQYF.

A note on this clone: The same CDR3 arises from other DNA sequences in this sample as well. DNA of the CDR3: TGTGCCAGCAGTTCGGACAGGGGGTATGGCTACACCTTC. Protein: CASSSDRGYGYTF. The chain carries TRBV27 and TRBJ1-2, with 10 bases identical to TRBD1. The germline gives CDR1 MNHEY, CDR2 SMNVEV (reference sequence). J gave up 5 bases and V 4 bases, and 1 base lay outside the gene matches. CDR3 size: 13 residues.

The count of this clone is one. This chain uses TRBV6-5 with TRBJ1-1, with D unclear. The CDR3 has 12 amino acids. CDR1 and CDR2 (germline): MNHEY, SVGAGI. Deletions cut 6 bases from V and 7 bases from J, with 12 bases between. This CDR3 reads CASRLGFGEAFF. Written as DNA, the CDR3 is TGTGCCAGCAGGTTGGGTTTCGGTGAAGCTTTCTTT.

On this clone: This may stem from a read error, because a much larger clone lies one nucleotide away. The chain joins TRBV28 to TRBJ1-5, with 8 nucleotides matching TRBD1. With 6 bases clipped from V and 2 bases from J, the junction kept 3 bases outside the gene matches. The CDR3 is 14 amino acids. Germline-derived CDR1 and CDR2 are MDHEN and SYDVKM. The CDR3 bases are TGTGCCAGCAGCTTGACAGGGGGCAATCAGCCCCAGCATTTT. This gives the protein CASSLTGGNQPQHF.